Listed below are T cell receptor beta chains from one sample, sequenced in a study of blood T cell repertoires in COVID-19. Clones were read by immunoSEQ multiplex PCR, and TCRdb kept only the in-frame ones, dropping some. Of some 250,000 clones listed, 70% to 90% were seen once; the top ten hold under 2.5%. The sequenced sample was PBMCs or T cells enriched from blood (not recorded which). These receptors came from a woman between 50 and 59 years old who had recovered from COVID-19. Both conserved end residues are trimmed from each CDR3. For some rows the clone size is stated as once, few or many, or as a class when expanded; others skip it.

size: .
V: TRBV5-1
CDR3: ASSLGGSTDTQY

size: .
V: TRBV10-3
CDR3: AIRPGTGNNEQY

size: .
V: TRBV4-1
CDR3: ASSHTHSFSYEQY

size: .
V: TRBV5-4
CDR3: ATGGRLNTEAF

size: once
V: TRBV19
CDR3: ASSIGEGLSGYT

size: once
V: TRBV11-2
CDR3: ASSLSRTGSEQY

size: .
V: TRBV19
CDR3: ATGPSMNTEAF

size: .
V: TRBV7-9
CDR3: ASSLPLAGDYGYT

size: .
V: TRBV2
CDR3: ASSEQAFYGYT

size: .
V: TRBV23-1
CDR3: ASPPGTATYEQY

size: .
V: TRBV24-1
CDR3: ATSDFAGTGNQPQH

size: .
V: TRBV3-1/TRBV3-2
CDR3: ASSPRTSGGGYEQY